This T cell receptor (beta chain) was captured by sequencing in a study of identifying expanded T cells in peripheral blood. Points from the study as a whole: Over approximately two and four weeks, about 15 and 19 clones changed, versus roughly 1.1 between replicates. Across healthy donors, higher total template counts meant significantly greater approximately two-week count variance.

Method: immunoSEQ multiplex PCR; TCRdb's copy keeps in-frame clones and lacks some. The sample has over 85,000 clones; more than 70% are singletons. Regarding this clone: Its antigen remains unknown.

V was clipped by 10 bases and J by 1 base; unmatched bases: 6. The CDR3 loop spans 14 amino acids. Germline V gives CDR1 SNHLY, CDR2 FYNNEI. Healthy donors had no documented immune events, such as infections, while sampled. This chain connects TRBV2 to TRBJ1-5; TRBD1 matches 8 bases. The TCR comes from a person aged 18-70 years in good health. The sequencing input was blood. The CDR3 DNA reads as TGTGCCACACGACAGGGGTTGAGCAATCAGCCCCAGCATTTT. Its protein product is CATRQGLSNQPQHF.